There are a few counts of the clone carrying this TCR beta chain. Its antigen remains unknown. This specimen comes from a study of response to subunit inactivated influenza vaccine. Study-level points and caveats: The authors proposed limited new T cell recruitment per seasonal influenza vaccination.

With 8 bases removed from V and 5 bases from J, the gap between germline ends came to 21 bases. The length of the CDR3 is 15 residues. TCRdb redid the calling of the RT-PCR reads with MiXCR, one entry per CDR3 protein. The sample lists roughly 570,000 distinct CDR3 sequences, 12% to 15% occurring once. The V gene is TRBV12-3 or TRBV12-4, the J gene TRBJ2-5; D may be TRBD2 (6 bases). The TCR originated in a man aged 45-60 years who received an inactivated influenza vaccine. Sequencing was performed on PBMCs from blood, taken about 11 days after vaccination. CDR3 sequence (DNA): TGTGCCAGCTCTCTTCGGAGGGGAGAAGGGGAGACCCAGTACTTC. Its protein is CASSLRRGEGETQYF.